This TCR beta chain was captured in a study of vaccination and CD4 T cells after COVID-19. On the study more broadly: Convalescent persons amounted to six males plus four females, two of whom were Hispanic.

As to treatment: roughly nine-day PBMC culture with coronavirus spike peptide pools or control peptides (ViraFEST assay). Antigen-specific T cell expansion with peptide pools preceded TCR sequencing in the ViraFEST approach. As nucleocapsid antibodies were negative both before and after vaccination, the healthy vaccine recipients showed no prior SARS-CoV-2 infection. With respect to this clonotype: As yet, its antigen is unknown.

Sequencing of the DNA from cultured CD4+ T cells was carried out with the Oncomine TCR Beta short-read assay. TCRdb reprocessed the PCR reads with MiXCR, giving one entry per CDR3 protein. The sample carries about 15,000 distinct CDR3 sequences, more than 65% recorded once. Trimming pared 1 base from V and 1 base from J, leaving 4 bases between. The CDR3 loop spans 13 amino acids. The study's findings and limits: Of the reactive clones in convalescent patients, a median about 85% showed up only post-vaccination.

The specimen comprised CD4+ T cells from blood, cultured in vitro, sampled after SARS-CoV-2 vaccination. The chain is built from TRBV12-3 or TRBV12-4 and TRBJ1-1; D not resolved. This TCR was recovered from a human donor who received a COVID-19 vaccine. The CDR3 protein is CASSLGWNTEAFF. The CDR3 DNA reads TGTGCCAGCAGTTTAGGGTGGAACACTGAAGCTTTCTTT.